These 8 T cell receptor beta chains were all obtained from the same sample, sequenced in a study of liver allograft versus peripheral blood T cells. Study-level background: The authors compared T cell receptor repertoires in transplanted livers with recipients' peripheral blood repertoires.

A single record per CDR3 protein comes from TCRdb applying MiXCR to the reads. Among 5,000 or so distinct CDR3 sequences listed, roughly 17% were seen once. These receptors were collected from a human patient who had a liver transplant. Some of the T cells might come from the graft donor.

This clonotype was seen only a few times. The V and J genes are TRBV12-3 or TRBV12-4 and TRBJ1-2; tentative D call: TRBD1 (6 bases). This CDR3 contains 16 residues. Between the trimmed V and J ends, which lost 6 bases and 0 bases, there was a span of 17 bases. The CDR3: CASRGFGGGANYGYTF. The CDR3 DNA reads TGTGCCAGCAGGGGCTTCGGGGGCGGAGCTAACTATGGCTACACCTTC.

The table lists this clonotype with a few counts. The chain is built from TRBV7-9 and TRBJ2-5, with 11 bases that match TRBD1. There are 16 residues in the CDR3. Germline CDR1 and CDR2: SEHNR and FQNEAQ (reference sequence). V lost 5 bases and J lost 2; bases outside the gene matches: 7. The CDR3 loop reads CASSPGQGAWQETQYF. The CDR3 DNA reads TGTGCCAGCAGCCCAGGACAGGGGGCTTGGCAAGAGACCCAGTACTTC.

This clonotype is termed medium-sized (0.01 to 0.1%). The rearrangement joins TRBV7-9 to TRBJ1-4; 10 bases line up with TRBD1. After removal of 1 base from V and 7 bases from J, the junction contained 3 bases not matched to a gene. Germline V lookup: CDR1 SEHNR, CDR2 FQNEAQ (reference sequence). The CDR3 is 15 amino acids. The CDR3 loop reads CASSLVGTGVEKLFF. The CDR3 coding sequence is TGTGCCAGCAGCTTAGTCGGGACAGGGGTTGAAAAACTGTTTTTT.

Comments on this clonotype: A far more abundant clone sits one base away, making this likely a read error. The chain has TRBV6-8 and TRBJ2-6, with 7 bases lining up with TRBD1. Germline loops: CDR1 MNHGY, CDR2 SAAAGT. The CDR3 contains 17 residues. The CDR3 loop reads CVSTAGQDISGANVLTF. The CDR3 DNA reads TGTGTCAGCACCGCTGGACAGGACATCTCTGGGGCCAACGTCCTGACTTTC.

This clonotype has a handful of counts. The gene calls are TRBV10-1 and TRBJ2-5, with D perhaps matching TRBD2 (5 bases). The CDR3 is 14 residues long. V dropped 9 bases and J dropped 3 bases, with 17 bases sitting between them. Looked up from germline, CDR1 is WNHNN and CDR2 is SYGVQD (reference sequence). CDR3 in amino acids: CASTLVTGKETQYF. In DNA, the CDR3 is TGCGCCAGTACCCTCGTGACGGGGAAAGAGACCCAGTACTTC.

This clonotype was observed many times. This chain links TRBV19 with TRBJ2-1, with a tentative D call TRBD1 (5 bases). The CDR3 has 16 residues. Deletions cut 3 bases from V and 1 base from J, with 13 bases between. Germline CDR1 and CDR2: LNHDA and SQIVND (reference sequence). The CDR3, as DNA: TGTGCCAGTAGTATTAAGGGGTACTTTTCCTACAATGAGCAGTTCTTC. Its protein product is CASSIKGYFSYNEQFF.

This clonotype was seen at least ten times. The rearrangement joins TRBV6-1 to TRBJ2-7, with 7 nucleotides matching TRBD1. This CDR3 contains 14 residues. CDR1 and CDR2 (germline): MNHNS, SASEGT. Trimming at V came to 1 base and at J to 3 bases, leaving 3 bases not matched to a gene. The CDR3 loop is CASSEGTGFYEQYF. CDR3 nucleotide sequence: TGTGCCAGCAGTGAAGGGACAGGCTTCTACGAGCAGTACTTC.

This clonotype was counted at least ten times. The gene calls are TRBV6-2 or TRBV6-3 and TRBJ1-5; 8 nucleotides line up with TRBD1. V shed 3 bases and J 16 bases; nucleotides not matched to a gene: 8. This CDR3 region has 12 residues. Germline-derived CDR1 and CDR2 are MNHEY and SVGEGT. The CDR3 DNA reads TGTGCCAGCAGTTATCCTGGGACAGGCATACATTTT. Translated, it gives CASSYPGTGIHF.